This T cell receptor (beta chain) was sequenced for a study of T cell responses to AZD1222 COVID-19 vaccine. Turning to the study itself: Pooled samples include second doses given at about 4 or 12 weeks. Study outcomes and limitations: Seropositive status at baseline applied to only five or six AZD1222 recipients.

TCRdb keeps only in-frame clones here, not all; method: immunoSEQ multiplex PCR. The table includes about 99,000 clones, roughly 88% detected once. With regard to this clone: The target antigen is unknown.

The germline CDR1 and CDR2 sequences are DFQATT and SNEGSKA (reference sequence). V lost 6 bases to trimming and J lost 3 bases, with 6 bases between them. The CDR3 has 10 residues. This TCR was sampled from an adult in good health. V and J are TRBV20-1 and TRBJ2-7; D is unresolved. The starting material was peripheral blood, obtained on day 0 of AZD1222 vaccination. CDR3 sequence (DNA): TGCAGTGCCTCGAACTACGAGCAGTACTTC. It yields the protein CSASNYEQYF.